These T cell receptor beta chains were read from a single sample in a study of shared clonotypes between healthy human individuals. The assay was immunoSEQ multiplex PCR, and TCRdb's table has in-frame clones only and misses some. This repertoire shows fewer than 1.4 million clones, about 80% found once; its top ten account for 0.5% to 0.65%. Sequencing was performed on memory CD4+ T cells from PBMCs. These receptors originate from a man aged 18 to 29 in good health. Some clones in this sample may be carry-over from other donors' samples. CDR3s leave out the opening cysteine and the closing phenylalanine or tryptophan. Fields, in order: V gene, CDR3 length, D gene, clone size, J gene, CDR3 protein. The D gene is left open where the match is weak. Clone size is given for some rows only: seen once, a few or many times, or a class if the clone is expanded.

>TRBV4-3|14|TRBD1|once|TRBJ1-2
ASSQEVTGERSGYT
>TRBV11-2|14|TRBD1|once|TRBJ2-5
ASSFTSTGGGETQY
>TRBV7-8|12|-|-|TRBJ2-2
ASSSGRYTGELF
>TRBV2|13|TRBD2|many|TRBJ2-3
ASSGLAGVTDTQY
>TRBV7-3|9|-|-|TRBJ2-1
ASSGGNEQF
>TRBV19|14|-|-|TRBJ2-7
ASSREAGGHTYEQY
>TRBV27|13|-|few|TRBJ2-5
ASSLRVDDQETQY
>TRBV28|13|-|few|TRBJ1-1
ASLVSKGLLSEAF
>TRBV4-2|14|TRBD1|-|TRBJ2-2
ASSPTDRERTGELF
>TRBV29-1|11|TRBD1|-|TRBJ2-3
SVDGQGTDTQY
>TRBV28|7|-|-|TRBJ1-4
ASGEKLF
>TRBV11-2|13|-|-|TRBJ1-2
ASSSVSGGFYGYT
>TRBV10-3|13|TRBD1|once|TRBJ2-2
AISRDSSNTGELF
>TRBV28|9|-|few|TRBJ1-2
ASSSGGGYT
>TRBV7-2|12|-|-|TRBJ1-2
ASRLGALPTGYT
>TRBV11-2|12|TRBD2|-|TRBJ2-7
ASSFTSATYEQY
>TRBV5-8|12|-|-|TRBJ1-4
ASSLSWAGEKLF
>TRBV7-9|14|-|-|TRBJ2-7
ASSHAAGLGRVEQY
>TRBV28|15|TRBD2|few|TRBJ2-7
ASSFMGGTSSFYEQY
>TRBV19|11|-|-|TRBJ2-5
ASTRDHSETQY
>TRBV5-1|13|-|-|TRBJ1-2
ASSLDPTPNYGYT
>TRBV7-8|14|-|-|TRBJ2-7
ASSLEGMQTSYEQY